Below, one TCR beta chain is given with its context. The antigen is undetermined. The study ran its PCR with 60 Vbeta and 13 Jbeta primers. Measured with immunoSEQ multiplex PCR; TCRdb has only the in-frame clones, and not every one. The table records roughly 150,000 clones, about 80% of them present only once. These data come from a study of cytomegalovirus exposure and HLA in healthy donors. Study conclusions and caveats: Reports described diagnosis of cytomegalovirus status by the classifier as highly specific and sensitive. Later analysis reportedly placed an Asian-associated ancestry cluster below the roughly 670-donor mean in N-insertions. Common viral pathogens (according to a later analysis) appeared linked to several of the most significant clusters.

Germline CDR1 is MNHNY and CDR2 is SVGAGI (reference sequence). Trimming cost V 2 bases and J 9 bases; bases outside gene matches: 3. The CDR3 length is 13 residues. Nominally healthy donors provided the samples, though records likely missed some immune exposures. The chain couples TRBV6-6 to TRBJ1-1; 10 nucleotides agree with TRBD1. The TCR was taken from a man aged 25-40 years in good health and CMV-seronegative. Sequenced input: PBMCs. As DNA, the CDR3 is TGTGCCAGCAGTTACACCGACAGGGGGCAAGCTTTCTTT. Translating gives CASSYTDRGQAFF.